This TCR beta chain was sequenced in a study of T cells after posttransplantation cyclophosphamide. Germline CDR1 MNHNY, CDR2 SVGAGI (reference sequence). Trimming removed 6 bases from V and 3 bases from J, with 12 bases in between. This CDR3 has 14 amino acids. Here immunoSEQ multiplex PCR was the method, and the copy in TCRdb shows in-frame clones only, minus some. The data contain about 66,000 clones, 93% of them seen just once; the ten biggest clones take up around 3.1%. This chain links TRBV6-6 with TRBJ1-5, with D hard to call. The source is a woman aged 25 to 39 in good health and a related stem cell transplant donor. The sequenced material came from PBMCs. Here the CDR3 DNA reads TGTGCCAGCAGACACGGACGGATCAATCAGCCCCAGCATTTT. Amino acids: CASRHGRINQPQHF.